The TCR beta chain under discussion was sequenced for a study of Ad26.COV2.S vaccination and SARS-CoV-2 variants. At the level of the study: Ad26.COV2.S shots went into the muscle once or twice, 56 days apart. Study findings and constraints: Vaccine recipients showed a spike-specific TCR breadth that was higher than in placebo recipients. The analyses of TCR breadth and depth may have understated the size of total T cell responses.

Treatment denoted: about 20 received Ad26.COV2.S at low or high dose, single or two shots; about 5 received placebo; per-sample allocation not given. Day 63 after the first injection of vaccine or placebo was the sampling time. Clones were sequenced by immunoSEQ multiplex PCR, and TCRdb holds only the in-frame ones, with some missing. The sample holds approximately 400,000 clones, approximately 81% seen once. Note on this clone: Its antigen is still unknown.

The sample was peripheral blood, taken in a trial of Ad26.COV2.S vaccine versus placebo. This clonotype was obtained from a person aged 18-60 years who received the Ad26.COV2.S COVID-19 vaccine or a placebo.

CDR3 sequence: CSAYLSIGQFF. The CDR3 DNA sequence: TGCAGTGCTTATCTATCAATAGGGCAGTTCTTC. J is TRBJ2-1 and V is TRBV20-1, with D uncertain. This CDR3 contains 11 residues. V was clipped by 5 bases and J by 12 bases, with 14 bases between them. From germline, CDR1 is DFQATT and CDR2 SNEGSKA (reference sequence).